Each of the 24 T cell receptor beta chains below was sequenced from the same sample in a study of identical twins. TCRdb fed the 5' RACE reads into MiXCR, producing one record per CDR3 protein. This table holds about 550,000 distinct CDR3 sequences, 20% to 25% found once. This same sample was also part of a study on yellow fever vaccine responses in identical twins.

Sequenced sample: CD4+ T cells sorted from blood. These receptors originate from a young woman in good health.

This clonotype was recorded only once. V and J are TRBV20-1 and TRBJ1-5; D unclear. Germline V CDR1 and CDR2: DFQATT, SNEGSKA (reference sequence). This CDR3 contains 15 residues. Trimming took off 0 bases at V and 2 bases at J, with 11 bases between the two ends. The CDR3 sequence: CSARDLRGGNQPQHF. CDR3 sequence (DNA): TGCAGTGCTAGAGATTTGCGGGGAGGCAATCAGCCCCAGCATTTT.

The V gene is TRBV20-1, the J gene TRBJ2-3; perhaps TRBD1 as D (6 bases). V lost 6 bases, J lost 4 bases, and 17 bases lay in between. CDR1 and CDR2 from the germline V gene are DFQATT and SNEGSKA (reference sequence). The CDR3 is 14 residues long. CDR3 nucleotides: TGCAGTGCGTTGGGACCAGGGGTTTCAGATACGCAGTATTTT. This encodes CSALGPGVSDTQYF.

This clonotype has a handful of counts. The gene calls are TRBV12-3 or TRBV12-4 and TRBJ2-1; unclear D gene. The CDR3 consists of 13 residues. The V gene lost 7 bases and the J gene lost 10 bases, with 17 bases spanning the gap. The CDR3 bases are TGTGCCAGCACTCCAGGCCTAGGGCGGGAGCAGTTCTTC. This codes for CASTPGLGREQFF.

The chain carries TRBV12-3 or TRBV12-4 and TRBJ2-1, with no clear D. V lost 6 bases to trimming and J lost 6 bases, with 12 bases between them. This CDR3 has 13 residues. CDR3 coding DNA: TGTGCCAGCAGCCGAGAAGGGTTCAATGAGCAGTTCTTC. Translation gives CASSREGFNEQFF.

This chain connects TRBV7-8 to TRBJ2-2; a weak D match, TRBD2 (5 bases). The V end was cut by 4 bases, the J end by 5 bases, with 14 bases between. The germline V gene encodes CDR1 SGHVS and CDR2 FQNEAQ. The CDR3 covers 15 residues. The CDR3 region is CASSSLRVRTGELFF. The CDR3 nucleotides are TGTGCCAGCAGCTCCTTGCGGGTCCGAACCGGGGAGCTGTTTTTT.

The table lists this clonotype with a few counts. The chain carries TRBV5-6 and TRBJ1-5; TRBD1 aligns across 7 bases. J was trimmed by 0 bases and V by 1 base; bases with no gene match: 10. Germline loops: CDR1 SGHDT, CDR2 YYEEEE. This CDR3 region has 18 residues. DNA for the CDR3: TGTGCCAGCAGCTTGTCCGGCAGGGGGAGTTATAGCAATCAGCCCCAGCATTTT. Protein product: CASSLSGRGSYSNQPQHF. The variable domain in full, completed from reference TRBV5-6 and TRBJ1-5, reads DAGVTQSPTHLIKTRGQQVTLRCSPKSGHDTVSWYQQALGQGPQFIFQYYEEEERQRGNFPDRFSGHQFPNYSSELNVNALLLGDSALYLCASSLSGRGSYSNQPQHFGDGTRLSIL.

This chain connects TRBV7-3 to TRBJ2-1, with TRBD2 identical over 7 bases. The CDR3 runs to 15 residues. The germline gives CDR1 SGHTA, CDR2 FQGTGA. V trimming: 1 base; J trimming: 7 bases; junction bases outside the gene matches: 7. The CDR3 loop is CASSLSAGTINEQFF. The CDR3 nucleotides are TGTGCCAGCAGCTTAAGCGCCGGGACTATTAATGAGCAGTTCTTC.

The DNA of the CDR3 is TGCGCCAGCAGCCAAAGGGGCACGGGCCAGAGGGAGACCCAGTACTTC. It codes for CASSQRGTGQRETQYF. The chain employs TRBV5-1 and TRBJ2-5, with D maybe TRBD1 (5 bases). From germline, CDR1 is SGHRS and CDR2 YFSETQ. Trimming pared 4 bases from V and 5 bases from J, leaving 21 bases between. There are 16 residues in the CDR3.

This clonotype was counted only a few times. V usage is TRBV10-3 and J usage is TRBJ2-7; no clear D gene. Trimming removed 4 bases from V and 0 bases from J, with 4 bases in between. This CDR3 contains 12 residues. Germline CDR1 ENHRY, CDR2 SYGVKD. The CDR3 sequence is CAISGDSYEQYV. The DNA of the CDR3 is TGTGCCATCAGTGGGGACTCCTACGAGCAGTACGTC.

This clonotype has a handful of counts. This chain joins TRBV11-2 and TRBJ2-2, with TRBD1 matching 12 bases. V dropped 4 bases and J dropped 2; count of bases not matched to a gene: 2. Germline-derived CDR1 and CDR2 are SGHAT and FQNNGV. This CDR3 spans 16 amino acids. CDR3 in DNA: TGTGCCAGCAGCTCCGGGACAGGGGGCAACACCGGGGAGCTGTTTTTT. This translates into CASSSGTGGNTGELFF.

The J gene is TRBJ2-5, the V gene TRBV20-1; 8 bases fit TRBD1. The CDR3 is 14 amino acids. J gave up 2 bases and V 6 bases, and 8 bases lay outside the gene matches. Germline assignment: CDR1 DFQATT and CDR2 SNEGSKA (reference sequence). In DNA form, the CDR3 reads TGCAGTGCAAGCGGACAGGGTAGGCAAGAGACCCAGTACTTC. Its protein product is CSASGQGRQETQYF.

This rearrangement joins TRBV3-1 to TRBJ1-6; TRBD1 matches 9 bases. Germline V lookup: CDR1 LGHDT, CDR2 YNNKEL (reference sequence). The ends lost 1 base at V and 11 bases at J; junction bases unmatched: 3. The CDR3 sequence is 14 residues long. The DNA of the CDR3 is TGTGCCAGCAGCCAAGGACAGGGGGTTACACCCCTCCACTTT. It yields the protein CASSQGQGVTPLHF.

V and J are TRBV5-6 and TRBJ2-7; D might be TRBD2 (5 bases). Germline V CDR1 and CDR2: SGHDT, YYEEEE. V was cut by 3 bases and J by 7 bases, with 14 bases left in between. The CDR3 is 13 residues long. CDR3 loop: CASSSTPPGEQYV. The CDR3 DNA is TGTGCCAGCAGCTCGACCCCTCCGGGGGAGCAGTACGTC.

This clonotype was observed a few times. The CDR3 sequence is CASSFGFGGNYGYTF. In DNA, the CDR3 is TGTGCCAGCAGTTTTGGTTTCGGAGGGAACTATGGCTACACCTTC. The rearrangement joins TRBV28 to TRBJ1-2; no reliable D call. The CDR3 is 15 residues long. From germline, CDR1 is MDHEN and CDR2 SYDVKM. V lost 3 bases and J 2 bases, leaving 13 bases between the germline ends.

The rearrangement uses TRBV11-2 and TRBJ2-3; TRBD1 agrees at 7 bases. V lost 5 bases and J lost 1; bases outside the gene matches: 3. The CDR3 is 14 amino acids. Per germline, CDR1 SGHAT and CDR2 FQNNGV. The DNA for the CDR3 is TGTGCCAGCAGCGTCGACAGGGGCACAGATACGCAGTATTTT. This encodes CASSVDRGTDTQYF. The full variable domain, with the rest looked up from reference TRBV11-2 and TRBJ2-3, is EAGVAQSPRYKIIEKRQSVAFWCNPISGHATLYWYQQILGQGPKLLIQFQNNGVVDDSQLPKDRFSAERLKGVDSTLKIQPAKLEDSAVYLCASSVDRGTDTQYFGPGTRLTVL.

The CDR3 is CATSRGEDRTDTQYF. CDR3 nucleotide sequence: TGTGCCACCAGCAGAGGGGAGGATCGCACAGATACGCAGTATTTT. The chain links TRBV15 to TRBJ2-3, with D possibly TRBD2 on 6 matching bases. Germline V lookup: CDR1 LNHNV, CDR2 YYDKDF (reference sequence). V dropped 1 base and J dropped 1 base, with 9 bases sitting between them. CDR3 length: 15 residues.

The V call is TRBV5-1, the J call TRBJ2-7; 9 nucleotides line up with TRBD1. The CDR3 spans 13 residues. V was clipped by 8 bases and J by 5 bases; unmatched bases: 8. Germline loops: CDR1 SGHRS, CDR2 YFSETQ. The CDR3 sequence: CASQGQGRNEQYF. The CDR3, as DNA: TGCGCCAGTCAAGGACAGGGGAGGAACGAGCAGTACTTC.

The chain carries TRBV7-9 and TRBJ2-6, with TRBD1 as a possible D gene (5 bases). The V and J ends lost 6 bases and 4 bases respectively, with 16 bases between them. The CDR3 has 16 amino acids. Germline V CDR1 and CDR2: SEHNR, FQNEAQ (reference sequence). This CDR3 is CASSFFGALGANVLTF. The CDR3 DNA reads TGTGCCAGCAGTTTCTTTGGGGCGTTGGGGGCCAACGTCCTGACTTTC.

The gene calls are TRBV5-1 and TRBJ2-2; D is tentatively TRBD1 or TRBD2 (5 bases each). Germline loops: CDR1 SGHRS, CDR2 YFSETQ. The CDR3 is 15 amino acids. V was shortened by 4 bases and J by 2 bases, with 12 bases between the two germline ends. CDR3 region: CASSPGRRNTGELFF. In DNA form, the CDR3 reads TGCGCCAGCAGCCCGGGACGTCGTAACACCGGGGAGCTGTTTTTT.

The rearrangement links TRBV12-3 or TRBV12-4 to TRBJ2-3; 9 bases are shared with TRBD2. Trimming took 7 bases from V and 4 from J; bases not matched to a gene: 12. The length of the CDR3 is 16 residues. The CDR3 loop is CASTDTWRGGPDTQYF. The CDR3, as DNA: TGTGCCAGCACCGACACCTGGCGGGGGGGCCCAGATACGCAGTATTTT.

This clonotype was observed a few times. The gene calls are TRBV29-1 and TRBJ2-2, with unresolved D. Germline V gene data show CDR1 as SQVTM and CDR2 as ANQGSEA. The CDR3 has 14 amino acids. V was trimmed by 4 bases and J by 2 bases, leaving 11 bases between them. CDR3 region: CSVGGGDNTGELFF. CDR3 in DNA: TGCAGCGTTGGTGGTGGGGATAACACCGGGGAGCTGTTTTTT.

J is TRBJ2-3 and V is TRBV2; D remains unclear. Germline V gene lookup returns CDR1 SNHLY and CDR2 FYNNEI. The V gene lost 7 bases and the J gene lost 0 bases, with 14 bases spanning the gap. The CDR3 has 15 amino acids. The CDR3 DNA is TGTGCCAGCATCAAAACACGTGCTAGCACAGATACGCAGTATTTT. Its translation: CASIKTRASTDTQYF.

This chain links TRBV5-1 with TRBJ1-5; 7 nucleotides line up with TRBD1. CDR1 SGHRS and CDR2 YFSETQ come from the germline V gene. The CDR3 spans 17 residues. V lost 4 bases, J lost 0 bases, and 10 bases stayed unmatched. CDR3 nucleotides: TGCGCCAGCAGCCCGGGGACAGACTTCTATAGCAATCAGCCCCAGCATTTT. It encodes CASSPGTDFYSNQPQHF. Full variable domain (remainder filled in from reference TRBV5-1 and TRBJ1-5): KAGVTQTPRYLIKTRGQQVTLSCSPISGHRSVSWYQQTPGQGLQFLFEYFSETQRNKGNFPGRFSGRQFSNSRSEMNVSTLELGDSALYLCASSPGTDFYSNQPQHFGDGTRLSIL.

J is TRBJ1-4 and V is TRBV7-8, with 7 bases lining up with TRBD1. Per the germline V gene, CDR1 is SGHVS and CDR2 is FQNEAQ. The V and J ends lost 5 bases and 8 bases, in that order; junction bases with no gene match: 5. The CDR3 covers 13 residues. The CDR3 reads CASSPDRSEKLFF. CDR3 DNA: TGTGCCAGCAGCCCGGACAGGAGCGAAAAACTGTTTTTT.